The rows below give T cell receptor beta chains drawn from one sample of a study of control samples from healthy donors and cancer patients. Libraries were prepared by immunoSEQ multiplex PCR; TCRdb keeps only in-frame clonotypes and omits some of them. This sample's table has around 190,000 clones. The sequenced material came from blood. The receptors stem from a woman aged 25 to 39 in good health. Each CDR3 is given without its conserved first and last residue.

V	J	CDR3
TRBV7-3	TRBJ2-3	ASSLLAGGASDTQY
TRBV5-6	TRBJ1-4	ASSLRGTGGYEKLF
TRBV27	TRBJ2-5	ASGRETQY
TRBV11-1	TRBJ2-3	ASSLIGSADTQY
TRBV11-2	TRBJ2-7	ASSLTSGGYEQY
TRBV11-1	TRBJ1-1	ASSQPQVINTEAF
TRBV11-2	TRBJ2-7	ASSLIEGGRREQY
TRBV28	TRBJ1-2	ASRSGENYGYT
TRBV28	TRBJ1-4	ASMVQGSNEKLF
TRBV5-1	TRBJ1-6	ASSWTDNSPLH
TRBV6-2/TRBV6-3	TRBJ1-5	ASSHRIRGRGEPQH
TRBV6-5	TRBJ2-1	ASGLRSGGAVEQF
TRBV2	TRBJ2-7	ASSNQIPYEQY
TRBV7-9	TRBJ1-5	ASSQRTGELQPQH
TRBV2	TRBJ1-2	ASSGQDNYGYT
TRBV2	TRBJ2-1	ASSGGVNEQF
TRBV6-1	TRBJ2-4	ASSEAGTGMTKNIQY
TRBV5-1	TRBJ2-7	ASSSWDHEQY
TRBV7-6	TRBJ2-7	ASSSGTGHTYEQY